These 30 T cell receptor beta chains were all obtained from the same sample, sequenced in a study of CD8 T cells in Susac syndrome (dated by TCRdb to 2018 to 2020). The library was produced with the immunoSEQ multiplex PCR assay. RNA was extracted using the RNeasy kit, and roughly 0.5 to 1 microgram was reverse transcribed with random hexamers. TCRdb took the public reads, trimmed them with fastp at Q25, ran MiXCR for clone calling and kept in-frame beta chains. Rows merge per CDR3 protein into single entries with the most common DNA and genes. The table for this sample lists around 140,000 distinct CDR3 sequences; roughly 94% of them were counted only once. The top ten constitute roughly 0.083% of the sample. Sequencing used CD4+ T cells from PBMCs. All receptors derive from a human donor in good health.

The rearrangement joins TRBV7-6 to TRBJ2-2; no reliable D call. Trimming cost V 1 base and J 4 bases, with 13 bases left between them. Germline loops: CDR1 SGHVS, CDR2 FNYEAQ. The CDR3 totals 16 residues. The CDR3 loop reads CASSLVTMRSTGELFF. CDR3 bases: TGTGCCAGCAGCTTAGTGACAATGCGCTCCACCGGGGAGCTGTTTTTT. The whole variable domain, remainder taken from reference TRBV7-6 and TRBJ2-2, is GAGVSQSPRYKVTKRGQDVALRCDPISGHVSLYWYRQALGQGPEFLTYFNYEAQQDKSGLPNDRFSAERPEGSISTLTIQRTEQRDSAMYRCASSLVTMRSTGELFFGEGSRLTVL.

The V gene is TRBV6-1, the J gene TRBJ2-7; tentative D call: TRBD1 (5 bases). Germline lookup yields CDR1 MNHNS and CDR2 SASEGT. Trimming stripped 4 bases from V and 6 bases from J, with 19 bases between. The CDR3 sequence is 15 residues long. The CDR3 spells CASSGGIAGLGEQYF. The CDR3 coding sequence is TGTGCCAGCAGTGGGGGTATTGCAGGGCTGGGCGAGCAGTACTTC.

The rearrangement uses TRBV3-1 and TRBJ1-1; D is uncertain. The CDR3 loop spans 14 amino acids. Germline CDR1 and CDR2: LGHDT and YNNKEL (reference sequence). V was trimmed by 4 bases and J by 0 bases, leaving 9 bases between them. The CDR3 is CASSRATLNTEAFF. CDR3 DNA: TGTGCCAGCAGCCGGGCCACATTGAACACTGAAGCTTTCTTT.

The chain carries TRBV7-9 and TRBJ1-1, with D possibly being TRBD1 (5 bases). The length of the CDR3 is 16 residues. V lost 5 bases and J 2 bases, leaving 18 bases between the germline ends. CDR1 is SEHNR, CDR2 FQNEAQ, per germline (reference sequence). The CDR3 reads CASSVQGFARNTEAFF. The CDR3 nucleotides read TGTGCCAGCAGCGTCCAGGGATTCGCCAGAAACACTGAAGCTTTCTTT.

V gene TRBV28 combines with J gene TRBJ1-2; D might be TRBD1 (5 bases). CDR1 MDHEN and CDR2 SYDVKM come from the germline V gene. V lost 7 bases and J lost 6, with 12 bases in between. The CDR3 spans 12 residues. The CDR3 DNA sequence: TGTGCCAGCAATGGGGGTACCCATGGCTACACCTTC. Residues: CASNGGTHGYTF.

This chain joins TRBV19 and TRBJ1-1, with D possibly being TRBD1 (5 bases). This CDR3 is built from 13 residues. Between the trimmed V and J ends, which lost 10 bases and 2 bases, there was a span of 14 bases. In germline, CDR1 is LNHDA, CDR2 SQIVND (reference sequence). The CDR3 DNA is TGTGCCATCAGGGCCCGGGATAACACTGAAGCTTTCTTT. It translates to CAIRARDNTEAFF.

The chain recombines TRBV9 with TRBJ1-3, with D uncertain. Germline loops: CDR1 SGDLS, CDR2 YYNGEE. CDR3 length: 15 amino acids. Trimming took off 5 bases at V and 4 bases at J, with 16 bases between the two ends. Here the CDR3 reads CASSPTWVGGNTIYF. As DNA, the CDR3 is TGTGCCAGCAGTCCCACTTGGGTAGGCGGAAACACCATATATTTT. Full variable domain (missing parts from reference TRBV9 and TRBJ1-3): DSGVTQTPKHLITATGQRVTLRCSPRSGDLSVYWYQQSLDQGLQFLIQYYNGEERAKGNILERFSAQQFPDLHSELNLSSLELGDSALYFCASSPTWVGGNTIYFGEGSWLTVV.

The V call is TRBV7-9, the J call TRBJ1-6; D is ambiguous. CDR1 SEHNR and CDR2 FQNEAQ come from the germline V gene (reference sequence). The CDR3 contains 13 residues. Between the trimmed V and J ends, which lost 10 bases and 9 bases, there was a span of 16 bases. The chain's CDR3 is CATDALWSSPLHF. CDR3 sequence (DNA): TGTGCCACCGACGCCCTGTGGAGTTCACCCCTCCACTTT.

The chain is built from TRBV5-1 and TRBJ1-1, with 11 nucleotides matching TRBD1. The CDR3 runs to 14 residues. Germline loops: CDR1 SGHRS, CDR2 YFSETQ. Germline trimming cut 3 bases from V and 3 bases from J; bases unmatched to any gene: 1. CDR3 DNA sequence: TGCGCCAGCAGCTCGGGACAGGGGGACACTGAAGCTTTCTTT. It translates to CASSSGQGDTEAFF.

This clonotype has more than one count but fewer than ten. The chain has TRBV7-9 and TRBJ1-2; D gene ambiguous. The germline V and J ends were trimmed by 3 bases and 2 bases, with 7 bases remaining between them. Germline V gives CDR1 SEHNR, CDR2 FQNEAQ (reference sequence). The CDR3 sequence is 13 residues long. CDR3: CASSLRRNYGYTF. The CDR3 coding sequence is TGTGCCAGCAGCTTGCGGAGAAACTATGGCTACACCTTC.

This clonotype was counted only a few times. The chain carries TRBV7-2 and TRBJ2-5; possibly TRBD2 for D (7 bases). The CDR3 sequence is 14 residues long. Germline V gene lookup returns CDR1 SGHTA and CDR2 FQGNSA. V shed 7 bases and J shed 2 bases, with 14 bases lying between them. CDR3 coding DNA: TGTGCCAGCAAACGGGGGGCGGTACAAGAGACCCAGTACTTC. It is translated as CASKRGAVQETQYF.

The rearrangement joins TRBV20-1 to TRBJ2-3; D remains ambiguous. Germline CDR1 reads DFQATT; CDR2 reads SNEGSKA (reference sequence). The V gene lost 5 bases and the J gene lost 5 bases, with 11 bases spanning the gap. The CDR3 consists of 12 residues. The CDR3 DNA reads TGCAGTGCTGAAGGCGTGAGAGATACGCAGTATTTT. Protein product: CSAEGVRDTQYF.

CDR3: CASRFQGATEAFF. The CDR3 DNA is TGCGCCAGCCGATTCCAGGGTGCCACTGAAGCTTTCTTT. The J gene is TRBJ1-1, the V gene TRBV5-1, with TRBD1 as a possible D gene (5 bases). V lost 7 bases to trimming and J lost 4 bases, with 14 bases between them. The CDR3 length is 13 residues. Germline assignment: CDR1 SGHRS and CDR2 YFSETQ.

This chain joins TRBV7-2 and TRBJ2-7, with 16 bases fitting TRBD2. The J segment lost 4 bases and the V segment lost 4 bases, leaving 4 bases of the junction unmatched. The CDR3 is made up of 16 amino acids. CDR1 and CDR2 (germline): SGHTA, FQGNSA. CDR3 bases: TGTGCCAGCAGCTGGGGACTAGCGGGAGGGGGATACGAGCAGTACTTC. It specifies CASSWGLAGGGYEQYF. Full variable domain (outside the CDR3, taken from reference TRBV7-2 and TRBJ2-7): GAGVSQSPSNKVTEKGKDVELRCDPISGHTALYWYRQSLGQGLEFLIYFQGNSAPDKSGLPSDRFSAERTGGSVSTLTIQRTQQEDSAVYLCASSWGLAGGGYEQYFGPGTRLTVT.

The chain combines TRBV2 with TRBJ2-3; 11 positions match TRBD2. Losses at the gene ends were 6 bases for V and 2 bases for J; bases not matched to a gene: 10. This CDR3 is built from 17 residues. Germline V gives CDR1 SNHLY, CDR2 FYNNEI. CDR3 DNA sequence: TGTGCCAGCAGGCTAGCGGGAGGTAGGGGTATCACAGATACGCAGTATTTT. It translates to CASRLAGGRGITDTQYF.

CDR3 amino acids: CSAKLTSGTYNEQFF. In nucleotides, the CDR3 is TGCAGTGCTAAGTTAACTAGCGGGACCTACAATGAGCAGTTCTTC. The V gene is TRBV20-1, the J gene TRBJ2-1; 10 positions match TRBD2. CDR3 length: 15 residues. Trimming cost V 4 bases and J 2 bases; bases outside gene matches: 5. Germline V gene data show CDR1 as DFQATT and CDR2 as SNEGSKA (reference sequence).

The rearrangement joins TRBV5-1 to TRBJ1-4, with no clear D. CDR3 length: 13 amino acids. Trimming removed 4 bases from V and 8 bases from J, with 12 bases in between. The germline gives CDR1 SGHRS, CDR2 YFSETQ. CDR3: CASSRSDGEKLFF. The CDR3 DNA sequence: TGCGCCAGCAGCAGGTCCGATGGGGAAAAACTGTTTTTT.

This chain joins TRBV11-2 and TRBJ2-5; D ambiguous. V lost 1 base to trimming and J lost 5 bases, with 11 bases between them. This CDR3 region has 14 residues. In germline, CDR1 is SGHAT, CDR2 FQNNGV. CDR3 in DNA: TGTGCCAGCAGCTTAGTTTCATCCTCGGAGACCCAGTACTTC. Translating it yields CASSLVSSSETQYF.

This clonotype was counted a single time. J is TRBJ2-7 and V is TRBV6-1, with TRBD2 matching 12 bases. The CDR3 is 14 residues long. CDR1 is MNHNS, CDR2 SASEGT, per germline. Losses at the gene ends were 5 bases for V and 2 bases for J; bases not matched to a gene: 1. CDR3 in amino acids: CASSRLAGAYEQYF. The DNA for the CDR3 is TGTGCCAGCAGTCGACTAGCGGGAGCCTACGAGCAGTACTTC.

V is TRBV4-1 and J is TRBJ2-5; perhaps TRBD1 as D (6 bases). Trimming pared 5 bases from V and 2 bases from J, leaving 9 bases between. Germline V gene sequence: CDR1 MGHRA, CDR2 YSYEKL. The CDR3 length is 13 residues. The CDR3 region has the DNA TGCGCCAGCAGCTACAGGGTACAAGAGACCCAGTACTTC. This codes for CASSYRVQETQYF.

This clonotype was seen just once. The rearrangement links TRBV2 to TRBJ2-5, with D perhaps being TRBD1 or TRBD2 (5 bases each). The CDR3 runs 14 residues. Between the trimmed V and J ends, which lost 0 bases and 3 bases, there was a span of 8 bases. Germline V CDR1 and CDR2: SNHLY, FYNNEI. The CDR3 region is CASSEARGEETQYF. CDR3 nucleotides: TGTGCCAGCAGTGAAGCGCGAGGGGAAGAGACCCAGTACTTC.

The rearrangement joins TRBV11-2 to TRBJ2-1, with 9 positions matching TRBD2. Germline V gene lookup returns CDR1 SGHAT and CDR2 FQNNGV. Unmatched junction bases numbered 7, after V lost 3 bases and J lost 1 base. The CDR3 length is 17 residues. The CDR3 is CASSFGAGGPSYNEQFF. For the CDR3, the DNA is TGTGCCAGCAGCTTTGGAGCGGGGGGACCATCCTACAATGAGCAGTTCTTC.

The V and J genes are TRBV18 and TRBJ2-7; D possibly corresponds to TRBD1 (5 bases). Trimming pared 1 base from V and 0 bases from J, leaving 10 bases between. The CDR3 is made up of 15 amino acids. Germline lookup yields CDR1 KGHSH and CDR2 LQKENI. The CDR3 sequence is CASSPRGRSSYEQYF. Here the CDR3 DNA reads TGTGCCAGCTCACCACGGGGCAGGAGCTCCTACGAGCAGTACTTC.

V gene TRBV12-3 or TRBV12-4 combines with J gene TRBJ2-7, with D tentatively TRBD1 or TRBD2 (5 bases each). The CDR3 has 13 amino acids. V dropped 4 bases and J dropped 6 bases, with 13 bases sitting between them. The CDR3 nucleotides are TGTGCCAGCAGTTGGGACCGGCCCCGCGAGCAGTACTTC. Translation gives CASSWDRPREQYF.

This rearrangement joins TRBV29-1 to TRBJ1-2, with 7 bases lining up with TRBD1. With 5 bases clipped from V and 4 bases from J, the junction kept 4 bases outside the gene matches. The CDR3 totals 12 residues. From germline, CDR1 is SQVTM and CDR2 ANQGSEA. CDR3 DNA: TGCAGCGTTCGACAGGGCACCTATGGCTACACCTTC. Protein sequence: CSVRQGTYGYTF.

The chain combines TRBV7-6 with TRBJ1-2; maybe TRBD1 (6 bases). Trimming removed 0 bases from V and 8 bases from J, with 13 bases in between. The CDR3 runs to 14 residues. CDR1 is SGHVS, CDR2 FNYEAQ, per germline. The chain's CDR3 is CASSLARGSFGYTF. CDR3 in DNA: TGTGCCAGCAGCTTAGCCAGGGGATCGTTCGGCTACACCTTC.

The chain combines TRBV18 with TRBJ1-1; D gene unclear. V dropped 4 bases and J dropped 7 bases, with 13 bases sitting between them. Germline V lookup: CDR1 KGHSH, CDR2 LQKENI. The CDR3 runs 13 residues. The CDR3 reads CASSQAPGGEAFF. The CDR3, as DNA: TGTGCCAGCTCACAGGCACCTGGAGGTGAAGCTTTCTTT.

The chain joins TRBV29-1 to TRBJ2-1, with D possibly being TRBD1 or TRBD2 (5 bases each). CDR1 is SQVTM and CDR2 is ANQGSEA in the germline V gene. The V and J ends lost 8 bases and 3 bases respectively, with 14 bases between them. The CDR3 covers 13 residues. CDR3 DNA: TGCAGCCTCAGGGAGAAGGGCTACAATGAGCAGTTCTTC. Residues: CSLREKGYNEQFF.

The genes are TRBV5-1 and TRBJ1-1, with TRBD1 matching over 8 bases. Germline CDR1 SGHRS, CDR2 YFSETQ. Losses at the gene ends were 2 bases for V and 1 base for J; bases not matched to a gene: 4. The CDR3 is made up of 15 amino acids. CDR3 sequence reads: CASSLKTGANTEAFF. The CDR3 DNA sequence: TGCGCCAGCAGCTTAAAGACAGGGGCGAACACTGAAGCTTTCTTT.

The chain has TRBV12-3 or TRBV12-4 and TRBJ2-3, with 8 bases matching TRBD1. The CDR3 extends over 16 amino acids. V shed 4 bases and J 1 base; nucleotides not matched to a gene: 7. CDR3 in DNA: TGTGCCAGCAGTTCCCAGGGGGCCGGTGGCACAGATACGCAGTATTTT. The encoded protein is CASSSQGAGGTDTQYF.